This record looks at one T cell receptor (beta chain) sequence and its context. Its specificity is not known. Individual cDNA molecules were tagged with unique molecular identifiers. TCRdb recomputed calls from the 5' RACE reads with MiXCR, one row per CDR3 protein. This table holds about 47,000 distinct CDR3 sequences, roughly 9.4% found once. This sample stems from a study of early T cells in non-severe SARS-CoV-2 infection. Overall study: Sequenced bulk RNA came from whole blood that was unsorted, and chains were unpaired.

Study-wide results and caveats: CD4 and private specificities were missed by VDJdb matching, which favored anti-spike CD8 responses.

This CDR3 region has 15 residues. J gave up 3 bases and V 4 bases, and 4 bases lay outside the gene matches. Germline V gene lookup returns CDR1 WSHSY and CDR2 SAAADI. The sequenced sample was whole blood, obtained at baseline. The chain has TRBV10-2 and TRBJ2-1; the match to TRBD2 covers 9 bases. This receptor was identified in an adult who was a healthcare worker with PCR-confirmed SARS-CoV-2 infection or an uninfected control (not recorded which). CDR3 bases: TGCGCCAGCAGTGTTGAGACTAGCGGCTACAATGAGCAGTTCTTC. It specifies CASSVETSGYNEQFF.